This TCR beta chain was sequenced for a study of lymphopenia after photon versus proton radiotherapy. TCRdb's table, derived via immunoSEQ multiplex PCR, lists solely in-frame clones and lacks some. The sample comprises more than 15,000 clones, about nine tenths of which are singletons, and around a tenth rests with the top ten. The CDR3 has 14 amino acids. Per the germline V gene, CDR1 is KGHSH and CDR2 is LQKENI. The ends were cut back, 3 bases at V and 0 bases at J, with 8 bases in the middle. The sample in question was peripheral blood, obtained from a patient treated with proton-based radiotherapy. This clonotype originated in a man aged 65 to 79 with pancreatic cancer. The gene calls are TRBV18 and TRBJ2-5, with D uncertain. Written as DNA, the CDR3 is TGTGCCAGCTCACCCACATCGTACCAAGAGACCCAGTACTTC. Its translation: CASSPTSYQETQYF.